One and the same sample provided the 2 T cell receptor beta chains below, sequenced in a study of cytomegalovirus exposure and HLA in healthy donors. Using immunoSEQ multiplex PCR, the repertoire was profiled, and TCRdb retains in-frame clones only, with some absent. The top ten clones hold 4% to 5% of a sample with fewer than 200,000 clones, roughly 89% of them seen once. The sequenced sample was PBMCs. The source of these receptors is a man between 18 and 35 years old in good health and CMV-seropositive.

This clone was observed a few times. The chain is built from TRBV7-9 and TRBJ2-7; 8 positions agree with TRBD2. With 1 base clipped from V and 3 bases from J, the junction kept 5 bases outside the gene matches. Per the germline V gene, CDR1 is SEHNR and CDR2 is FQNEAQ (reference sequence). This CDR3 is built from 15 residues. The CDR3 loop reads CASSLGSGRSYEQYF. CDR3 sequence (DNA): TGTGCCAGCAGCTTAGGAAGCGGGAGAAGCTACGAGCAGTACTTC.

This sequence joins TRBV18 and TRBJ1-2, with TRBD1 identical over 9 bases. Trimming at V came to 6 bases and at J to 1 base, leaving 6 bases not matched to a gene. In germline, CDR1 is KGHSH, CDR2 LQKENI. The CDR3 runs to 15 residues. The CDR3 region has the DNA TGTGCCAGCTCCCAGCGGACAGGGGATAACTATGGCTACACCTTC. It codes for CASSQRTGDNYGYTF.